Included here is one TCR beta chain sequence, with context. This CDR3 has 14 amino acids. Germline values: CDR1 SGHRS, CDR2 YFSETQ. Trimming cost V 1 base and J 5 bases; bases outside gene matches: 3. The data stem from a study of blood T cell repertoires in COVID-19. On the study more broadly: Sites across the United States, Italy and Spain contributed samples from acute and convalescent COVID-19. PBMCs, B-cell-depleted T cells, or T cells provided the cDNA or gDNA that made up the material.

In the source study's methods: Counts of nucleated cells, estimated from reference gene primer amplification, were obtained. Some clones are missing from TCRdb's copy, which holds only in-frame ones; the method was immunoSEQ multiplex PCR. That table is the source of V, J and clone size, and D and trimming were worked out from the DNA. The top ten hold approximately 4.5% of the sample, which has 150,000 to 200,000 clones, 88% seen once. This TCR derives from a human donor in a cohort sampled during active COVID-19. The genes are TRBV5-1 and TRBJ1-1; 9 nucleotides align to TRBD1. What was sequenced was peripheral blood. As DNA, the CDR3 is TGCGCCAGCAGCTTGCCCGGGACAGGGACTGAAGCTTTCTTT. Its translation is CASSLPGTGTEAFF.